These T cell receptor beta chains were read from a single sample in a study of identical twins. TCRdb independently ran MiXCR on the 5' RACE reads; one entry per CDR3 protein. The sample records 470,000 or so distinct CDR3 sequences, roughly 26% being singletons. The data were also submitted as part of a second study, on T cells expressing NK-cell markers.

The sample taken for sequencing was CD4+ T cells sorted from blood. Receptor source: a woman under 30 in good health. Each CDR3 is given without its conserved first and last residue.

>TRBV12-3/TRBV12-4|TRBJ1-3
ASNKGQGHGNTIY
>TRBV5-1|TRBJ2-2
ASSHGQGDTGELF
>TRBV29-1|TRBJ2-7
SVVGGAGVDEQY
>TRBV6-1|TRBJ2-1
ASRGTGTLSYNEQF
>TRBV10-3|TRBJ1-1
AISPDGMNTEAF
>TRBV12-5|TRBJ2-1
ASGLTGFLEQF
>TRBV7-2|TRBJ2-3
ASSLVSSADTQY
>TRBV20-1|TRBJ2-3
SAGFQGAPTQY
>TRBV7-2|TRBJ1-5
ASSQTSALSNQPQH
>TRBV6-1|TRBJ2-7
ASVDGVDRILETEQY
>TRBV4-1|TRBJ2-3
ASSQDLRDYFNTQY
>TRBV10-3|TRBJ2-7
AISDPGKGTSYEQY
>TRBV5-5|TRBJ2-3
ASSLAPATDTQY
>TRBV11-3|TRBJ2-3
ASSPGTSVGTDTQY
>TRBV7-9|TRBJ2-3
ASSYDVARQN
>TRBV12-3/TRBV12-4|TRBJ2-7
ASSGQTYEQY
>TRBV19|TRBJ2-1
ASSRQVTYNEQF
>TRBV27|TRBJ1-2
ASSPYRARPDGYT
>TRBV7-8|TRBJ2-1
ASSNRDRDISEQF
>TRBV15|TRBJ2-5
ATRPFRGRETQY
>TRBV2|TRBJ2-3
ASSQQGYTDTQY
>TRBV6-1|TRBJ1-5
ASSRTGENQPQH
>TRBV28|TRBJ2-3
ASSLGQQATDTQY
>TRBV5-1|TRBJ2-6
ASTFSGANVLT
>TRBV6-1|TRBJ1-1
ASSVTLTDTEAF
>TRBV12-3/TRBV12-4|TRBJ1-1
ASSLDRKPEAF
>TRBV6-6|TRBJ1-1
ASGTGYEAF
>TRBV5-1|TRBJ2-3
ASSLALQGSQDTQY
>TRBV29-1|TRBJ2-1
SGGEGYNEQF
>TRBV11-1|TRBJ1-5
ASSSTLYMEVGNQPQH
>TRBV12-3/TRBV12-4|TRBJ2-1
ASTHRGNEQF
>TRBV29-1|TRBJ2-1
SVANSNEQF
>TRBV7-2|TRBJ1-1
ASSLWVRVNTEAF
>TRBV20-1|TRBJ2-3
SARSPGLAGGTDTQY
>TRBV9|TRBJ2-2
ASSVAPTNTGELF
>TRBV10-2|TRBJ1-4
ASSAGGEKLF
>TRBV7-8|TRBJ2-3
ASSLRVESGTDTQY
>TRBV6-2/TRBV6-3|TRBJ2-2
ASSYVLASGRHTGELF
>TRBV4-3|TRBJ2-3
ASSQWTSGRYTDTQY
>TRBV5-1|TRBJ2-3
ASSLAPLAGATDTQY
>TRBV5-6|TRBJ1-1
ASSYIRQGVNTEAF
>TRBV10-3|TRBJ2-7
AISETRGPYEQY
>TRBV20-1|TRBJ2-7
SAPSGGTRDEQY
>TRBV5-1|TRBJ2-3
ASSLVQGADTQY
>TRBV9|TRBJ1-5
ASSRTGQGHQPQH
>TRBV15|TRBJ2-5
ATSSDGSAGETQY
>TRBV6-4|TRBJ2-7
ASSSREQY
>TRBV10-3|TRBJ2-3
AISDKKQGITDTQY
>TRBV7-9|TRBJ2-2
ASSFLPGQWTGELF
>TRBV10-3|TRBJ2-7
AISEATSTYEQY
>TRBV5-1|TRBJ2-7
ASSSALGAAREQY
>TRBV18|TRBJ2-7
ASSPAGENEQY
>TRBV20-1|TRBJ2-3
SASPGLAADTQY
>TRBV29-1|TRBJ2-7
SGRAGYEQY